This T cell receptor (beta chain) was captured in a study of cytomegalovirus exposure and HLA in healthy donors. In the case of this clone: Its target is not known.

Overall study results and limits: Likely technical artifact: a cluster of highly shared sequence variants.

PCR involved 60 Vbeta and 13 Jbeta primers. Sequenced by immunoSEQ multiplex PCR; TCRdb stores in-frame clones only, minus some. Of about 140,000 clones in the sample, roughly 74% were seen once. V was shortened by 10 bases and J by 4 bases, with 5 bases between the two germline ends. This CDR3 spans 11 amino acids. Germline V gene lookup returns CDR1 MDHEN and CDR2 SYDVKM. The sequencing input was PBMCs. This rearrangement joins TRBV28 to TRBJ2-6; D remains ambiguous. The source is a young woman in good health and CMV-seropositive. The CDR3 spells CATLGANVLTF. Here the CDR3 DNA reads TGTGCCACCTTAGGGGCCAACGTCCTGACTTTC. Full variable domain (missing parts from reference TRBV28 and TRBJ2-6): DVKVTQSSRYLVKRTGEKVFLECVQDMDHENMFWYRQDPGLGLRLIYFSYDVKMKEKGDIPEGYSVSREKKERFSLILESASTNQTSMYLCATLGANVLTFGAGSRLTVL.